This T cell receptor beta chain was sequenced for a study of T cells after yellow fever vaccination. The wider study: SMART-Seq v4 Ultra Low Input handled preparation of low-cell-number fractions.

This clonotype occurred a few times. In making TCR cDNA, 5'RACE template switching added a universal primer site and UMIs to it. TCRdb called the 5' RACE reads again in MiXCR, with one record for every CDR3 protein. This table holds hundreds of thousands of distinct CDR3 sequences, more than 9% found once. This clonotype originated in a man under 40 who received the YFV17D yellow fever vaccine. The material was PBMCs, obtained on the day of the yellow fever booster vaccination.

The CDR3 sequence: CASSLAEVGNEKLFF. For the CDR3, the DNA is TGTGCCAGCAGCTTAGCGGAGGTTGGTAATGAAAAACTGTTTTTT. J is TRBJ1-4 and V is TRBV7-9; D gene uncertain. This CDR3 contains 15 residues. Germline V lookup: CDR1 SEHNR, CDR2 FQNEAQ (reference sequence). The V end lost 0 bases, the J end lost 4 bases, and 9 bases lay between the germline ends.